This T cell receptor beta chain was sequenced in a study of post-analysis software for immune sequencing data. Study overall: Secondary progressive, relapsing-remitting and progressive-relapsing multiple sclerosis were among the included disease courses. Whole-study results and caveats: Patients showed TRBV5-6, TRBV5-1 and TRBV20-1 among five TRBV segments more frequent than in controls. Controls significantly exceeded multiple sclerosis patients in normalized Chao1 diversity. F measure showed strong co-clustering of same-batch samples.

Sequencing libraries made from TCR beta cDNA carried unique molecular identifiers. The yield from roughly 1 to 10 million T cells was roughly 500,000 cDNA molecules in total. TCRdb re-analysed the PCR reads in MiXCR, keeping a single row per CDR3 protein. The table lists approximately 350,000 distinct CDR3 sequences, roughly 30% of them singletons. The CDR3 spans 16 residues. J lost 5 bases, V lost 1 base, and 6 bases had no gene match. CDR1 is DFQATT, CDR2 SNEGSKA, per germline (reference sequence). At least ten counts were recorded for this clonotype. The antigen is undetermined. The chain couples TRBV20-1 to TRBJ2-5; 14 nucleotides match TRBD2. Sequenced sample: blood. The receptor was isolated from a girl under 18 with multiple sclerosis. CDR3 sequence reads: CSARGTSGGWGETQYF. The CDR3 DNA follows: TGCAGTGCTAGAGGGACTAGCGGGGGGTGGGGGGAGACCCAGTACTTC.